The entry that follows covers one TCR beta chain sequence. Its antigen is not yet known. Base qualities are missing; no much larger clone stands one base away. Deletion took 5 bases off V and 5 bases off J, with a span of 14 bases between the germline ends. CDR1 is given as SGHTA and CDR2 as FQGTGA, both from the germline V gene. The CDR3 runs 14 residues from the cysteine to the phenylalanine. Just the 42-base CDR3 DNA is kept, in frame starting at base 1. This sample stems from a study of CD8 T cells in Susac syndrome (dated by TCRdb to about 2019). A note on the overall study: Repertoire sequencing was used to test whether CD8+ T cell activation and differentiation in Susac syndrome was antigen driven.

What the work shows at the level of the full study, not this receptor alone: The TCR sequencing and HLA analysis was acknowledged to have included a relatively small number of individuals.

RNA was extracted with the RNeasy kit and roughly 0.45 to 1 ug was reverse transcribed using random hexamers. The immunoSEQ multiplex PCR assay, which covers 54 Vbeta and 13 Jbeta segments, was used to amplify TCR beta CDR3 regions. To correct PCR amplification bias, a synthetic template baseline was used for both primer optimization and computational correction. Per the source publication's procedure: Reads were annotated to V, D and J genes according to IMGT and were analyzed with immunoSEQ Analyzer, with only productive sequences retained. To calculate clonality, Shannon entropy was normalized by log2 of the number of productive unique sequences and then subtracted from one. Public and private clones were assessed among the 100 most prevalent clones of each patient and control. Clones were defined as Susac-specific if absent from the healthy and MS cohorts, from under 1,200 published viral clones and from other ImmuneACCESS disease sequences. TCRdb redid the processing of the public reads, applying fastp at Q25 and MiXCR, and retained in-frame beta chains. CDR3 protein duplicates are merged, each entry listing the most common genes and DNA. The V and J calls, along with clone size, are taken from TCRdb and not from the paper's own processing. A total of about 200,000 distinct CDR3 sequences appear in this sample, 85% to 95% of them only once. The top ten clones comprise 0.082% of the sample.

Peripheral blood CD8+ and CD4+ T cells from healthy donors, Susac syndrome patients and multiple sclerosis patients were profiled using high-throughput TCR beta sequencing. Treatment-naive patients with stable or active relapsing-remitting disease fulfilling revised McDonald criteria were used as multiple sclerosis controls. Bulk CD8+ and CD4+ T cells were purified magnetically by negative isolation, whereas CD8+ TEMRA cells were enriched by FACS. Blood was collected in EDTA tubes and processed within 24 hours, with PBMCs isolated through density gradient centrifugation. PBMCs destined for TCR sequencing were cryopreserved in liquid nitrogen and later thawed in a 37 °C water bath. The sorted or isolated CD4+, CD8+ and CD8+ TEMRA cells reached a purity of at least 90%.

Sequencing used CD4+ T cells from PBMCs. Recombination joined TRBV7-3 with TRBJ2-3, and the D gene may be TRBD1, 6 bases matching. This TCR was sampled from a human donor with multiple sclerosis. The DNA is TGTGCCAGCAGCGGGGCAGGGGTAGGAGATACGCAGTATTTT. It translates as CASSGAGVGDTQYF. With the rest looked up from the reference TRBV7-3 and TRBJ2-3 genes rather than sequenced, the full variable domain is GAGVSQTPSNKVTEKGKYVELRCDPISGHTALYWYRQSLGQGPEFLIYFQGTGAADDSGLPNDRFFAVRPEGSVSTLKIQRTERGDSAVYLCASSGAGVGDTQYFGPGTRLTVL.